One sample yielded the 29 T cell receptor beta chains listed below, sequenced in a study of T cells expressing NK-cell markers (dated by TCRdb to the early 2020s). Receptor amplification or capture employed 5' RACE. Instrument on record: Illumina HiSeq 2000. TCRdb reprocessed the sequencing reads and holds a single record per CDR3 protein sequence, with no DNA. The table of this sample itemizes a few hundred thousand distinct CDR3 sequences. Together, the top ten hold under 6.5% of the sample. Source material: blood T cells: a sorted CD56 or NKG2C T cell subset, CD4+ or CD8+ T cells, or bulk PBMC T cells (not recorded which). The source is a man between 18 and 69 years old in good health.

This sequence joins TRBV2 and TRBJ2-1; the TCRdb D gene call, TRBD2, has no DNA to confirm it. CDR1 SNHLY and CDR2 FYNNEI come from the germline V gene. The CDR3 is 13 residues long. The chain's CDR3 is CASRAGGQNEQFF.

The chain has TRBV12-3 or TRBV12-4 and TRBJ2-4; as DNA is missing, the TRBD2 call by TCRdb cannot be tested. This CDR3 region has 13 residues. CDR3 residues: CASSRPIENIQYF.

V gene TRBV6-1 combines with J gene TRBJ1-5. CDR1 is MNHNS and CDR2 is SASEGT in the germline V gene. The CDR3 covers 15 residues. The CDR3 reads CASMAGGSSNQPQHF.

V gene TRBV6-1 combines with J gene TRBJ2-2; the D call from TCRdb, TRBD1, cannot be confirmed without DNA. Germline assignment: CDR1 MNHNS and CDR2 SASEGT. This CDR3 has 16 amino acids. The CDR3 loop reads CASSPRTGPLTGELFF.

The chain employs TRBV3-1 and TRBJ2-1; the TCRdb D gene call, TRBD2, has no DNA to confirm it. Looked up from germline, CDR1 is LGHDT and CDR2 is YNNKEL (reference sequence). This CDR3 region has 15 residues. The CDR3 loop is CASSPRSHSYNEQFF.

According to its frequency, this clonotype is medium-sized. V is TRBV7-2 and J is TRBJ2-1; TCRdb's D gene call, TRBD2, goes unchecked for lack of DNA. Germline CDR1 is SGHTA and CDR2 is FQGNSA. The CDR3 totals 12 residues. The CDR3 loop is CASSSERGEQFF.

The genes are TRBV19 and TRBJ2-3. This CDR3 has 15 amino acids. The germline V gene has CDR1 LNHDA and CDR2 SQIVND (reference sequence). This CDR3 is CASSSRLGVMHTQYF.

The J gene is TRBJ2-3, the V gene TRBV6-2 or TRBV6-3; TCRdb indicates TRBD2, and absent DNA this call remains unverified. CDR3 size: 16 residues. Germline CDR1 MNHEY, CDR2 SVGEGT. The CDR3 sequence: CASSYASGPYTDTQYF.

The rearrangement links TRBV3-1 to TRBJ2-6. CDR3 length: 16 amino acids. Germline CDR1 reads LGHDT; CDR2 reads YNNKEL (reference sequence). The CDR3 loop is CASSPMVGSGANVLTF.

This chain connects TRBV24-1 to TRBJ1-2; TCRdb designates TRBD1, a call that cannot be tested without DNA. Germline V gene lookup returns CDR1 KGHDR and CDR2 SFDVKD. This CDR3 has 14 amino acids. CDR3 in amino acids: CATSDYGGLGGYTF.

The gene calls are TRBV28 and TRBJ1-1. Germline V CDR1 and CDR2: MDHEN, SYDVKM. The CDR3 extends over 14 amino acids. CDR3 region: CASSPVYRNTEAFF.

The chain couples TRBV28 to TRBJ1-6. This CDR3 is built from 15 residues. Germline assignment: CDR1 MDHEN and CDR2 SYDVKM. The CDR3 region is CASSLGSEYNSPLHF.

The chain has TRBV20-1 and TRBJ2-7; TCRdb reports TRBD2, a call that lacks DNA to check it against. The CDR3 runs to 13 residues. Germline-derived CDR1 and CDR2 are DFQATT and SNEGSKA (reference sequence). This CDR3 is CSATSGGQREEYF.

This chain connects TRBV12-3 or TRBV12-4 to TRBJ2-7; the D gene TCRdb calls, TRBD2, cannot be checked with no DNA. The CDR3 loop spans 15 amino acids. The CDR3 sequence: CASSARDLHSYEQYF.

The chain is built from TRBV11-3 and TRBJ2-1. CDR3 size: 15 residues. The germline V gene encodes CDR1 SGHNT and CDR2 YENEEA. The CDR3: CASSLGIDQYNEQFF.

V and J are TRBV5-1 and TRBJ1-4; no DNA is available, so the TRBD1 call from TCRdb remains unchecked. The CDR3 loop spans 15 amino acids. Germline assignment: CDR1 SGHRS and CDR2 YFSETQ. CDR3 loop: CASSSSGTVNEKLFF.

The chain employs TRBV5-4 and TRBJ1-4. CDR3 size: 19 residues. Germline lookup yields CDR1 SGHNT and CDR2 YYREEE (reference sequence). The CDR3 reads CASSLANLAWNGEGEKLFF.

The chain uses TRBV25-1 and TRBJ1-6. The germline gives CDR1 MGHDK, CDR2 SYGVNS. This CDR3 comprises 13 residues. CDR3: CASKQVDNSPLHF.

V is TRBV21-1 and J is TRBJ2-5. TRBV21-1 is a recognized pseudogene. This CDR3 region has 16 residues. CDR3 in amino acids: CASSKIPSKLGETQYF.

The chain is built from TRBV2 and TRBJ1-2; without DNA, the TCRdb call of TRBD1 cannot be checked. The CDR3 length is 18 residues. The germline V gene encodes CDR1 SNHLY and CDR2 FYNNEI. The CDR3 protein is CASSAPRDRESSNYGYTF.

The chain couples TRBV7-6 to TRBJ1-1; TCRdb lists TRBD1, though no DNA is available to test this call. Germline CDR1 is SGHVS and CDR2 is FNYEAQ. The length of the CDR3 is 16 residues. The CDR3 sequence: CASSPQGAGGGAEAFF.

V usage is TRBV28 and J usage is TRBJ2-7. CDR3 size: 12 residues. Germline-derived CDR1 and CDR2 are MDHEN and SYDVKM. Here the CDR3 reads CASTTSSYEQYF. The whole variable domain, remainder taken from reference TRBV28 and TRBJ2-7, is DVKVTQSSRYLVKRTGEKVFLECVQDMDHENMFWYRQDPGLGLRLIYFSYDVKMKEKGDIPEGYSVSREKKERFSLILESASTNQTSMYLCASTTSSYEQYFGPGTRLTVT.

The J gene is TRBJ2-7, the V gene TRBV7-2; lacking DNA, the TRBD1 call made by TCRdb goes unchecked. Germline V CDR1 and CDR2: SGHTA, FQGNSA. The CDR3 covers 15 residues. CDR3 residues: CASSLRPATVNEQYF. The full variable domain, in which reference TRBV7-2 and TRBJ2-7 provide the parts outside the CDR3, is GAGVSQSPSNKVTEKGKDVELRCDPISGHTALYWYRQSLGQGLEFLIYFQGNSAPDKSGLPSDRFSAERTGGSVSTLTIQRTQQEDSAVYLCASSLRPATVNEQYFGPGTRLTVT.

V usage is TRBV7-2 and J usage is TRBJ1-1; the TCRdb D gene call, TRBD1, has no DNA to confirm it. Germline CDR1 reads SGHTA; CDR2 reads FQGNSA. This CDR3 region has 13 residues. This CDR3 reads CASSFRGGTEAFF.

The genes are TRBV15 and TRBJ1-2; TCRdb names TRBD1, which stays unverified in the absence of DNA. Germline V gives CDR1 LNHNV, CDR2 YYDKDF (reference sequence). This CDR3 region has 16 residues. The CDR3 protein is CATSRGADRGLYGYTF.

The chain couples TRBV20-1 to TRBJ1-4; the TRBD1 assignment by TCRdb is unverifiable without DNA. Germline CDR1 reads DFQATT; CDR2 reads SNEGSKA (reference sequence). The CDR3 totals 14 residues. The CDR3 protein is CSARGAGGVEKLFF.

The chain has TRBV18 and TRBJ2-7; checking the TCRdb D call of TRBD1 is not possible without DNA. The CDR3 is made up of 15 amino acids. The germline V gene has CDR1 KGHSH and CDR2 LQKENI. This chain's CDR3 is CASSPRTGTGYEQYF.

The genes are TRBV29-1 and TRBJ2-2. CDR1 SQVTM and CDR2 ANQGSEA come from the germline V gene. The CDR3 spans 15 residues. The CDR3 protein is CSVGRSNTNTGELFF.

This chain uses TRBV24-1 with TRBJ2-5; the TCRdb call, TRBD1, lacks DNA for checking. The CDR3 length is 16 residues. CDR1 KGHDR and CDR2 SFDVKD come from the germline V gene. This chain's CDR3 is CATSELGTGGEETQYF.